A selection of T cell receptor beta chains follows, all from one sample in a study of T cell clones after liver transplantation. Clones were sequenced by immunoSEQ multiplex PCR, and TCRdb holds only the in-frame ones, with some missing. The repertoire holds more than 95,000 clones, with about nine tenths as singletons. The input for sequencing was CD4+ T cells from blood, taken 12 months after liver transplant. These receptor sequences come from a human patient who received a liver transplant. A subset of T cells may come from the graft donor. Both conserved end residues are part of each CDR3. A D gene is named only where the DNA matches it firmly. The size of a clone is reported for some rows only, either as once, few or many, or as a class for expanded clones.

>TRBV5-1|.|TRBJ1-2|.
TGCGCCACCTCCCCCCGGACACAGACCTATGGCTACACCTTC
CATSPRTQTYGYTF
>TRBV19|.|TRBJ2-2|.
TGTGCCAGTAGTTTCCAGCGGAACACCGGGGAGCTGTTTTTT
CASSFQRNTGELFF
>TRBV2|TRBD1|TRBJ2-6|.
TGTGCCAGCAGCCGCTACGGACAGGAGGCTGGGGCCAACGTCCTGACTTTC
CASSRYGQEAGANVLTF
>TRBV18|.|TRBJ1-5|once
TGTGCCAGCTCGCCAACGAGCGCACGGTCCGTAACAGACAATCAGCCCCAGCATTTT
CASSPTSARSVTDNQPQHF
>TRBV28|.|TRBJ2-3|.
TGTGCCAGCAGTTGGGCTAGCACAGATACGCAGTATTTT
CASSWASTDTQYF
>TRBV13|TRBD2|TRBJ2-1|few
TGTGCCAGCAGAGCTATTGGGACTAGCGGCGAGCAGTTCTTC
CASRAIGTSGEQFF
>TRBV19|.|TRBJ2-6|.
TGTGCCAGTAATGTGGAGTTCCTCTCTGGGGCCAACGTCCTGACTTTC
CASNVEFLSGANVLTF
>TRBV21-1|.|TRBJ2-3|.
TGTGCCAGCAGCAAGATCCCTGACGGCGGGCGGAACGACTTCACAGATACGCAGTATTTT
CASSKIPDGGRNDFTDTQYF
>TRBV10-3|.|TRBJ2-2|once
TGTGCCATCAATAAGGGATTAGCGGACACCGGGGAGCTGTTTTTT
CAINKGLADTGELFF
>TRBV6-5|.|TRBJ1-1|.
TGTGCCAGCAGTTACTTTGACGGAAACACTGAAGCTTTCTTT
CASSYFDGNTEAFF
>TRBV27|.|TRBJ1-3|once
TGTGCCAGCTCAAACCGACAGATTCCAAACACCATATATTTT
CASSNRQIPNTIYF
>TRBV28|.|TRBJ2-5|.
TGTGCCAGCAGAGGGCACCTCCTCCAAGAGACCCAGTACTTC
CASRGHLLQETQYF
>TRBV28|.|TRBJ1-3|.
TGTGCCAGCAGCCTAACCAGTAACACCATATATTTT
CASSLTSNTIYF
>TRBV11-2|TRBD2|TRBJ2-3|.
TGTGCCAGCAGCTTGGGGACTAGCGGGTTCACAGATACGCAGTATTTT
CASSLGTSGFTDTQYF